The TCR beta chain under discussion was sequenced for a study of T cell responses to AZD1222 COVID-19 vaccine. Study-wide findings and caveats: A reported finding is that nearly half of spike-specific TCRs target unmutated variant regions. White British people made up most donors, females outnumbered males, and clonal diversity was possibly underestimated.

Of note for this clone: Its cognate antigen is unknown.

Assay used: immunoSEQ multiplex PCR; TCRdb lists only in-frame clones, some missing. The sample contains 75,000 to 100,000 clones, about 89% of which appear only once. Germline-derived CDR1 and CDR2 are MDHEN and SYDVKM. This CDR3 has 14 amino acids. Trimming took 4 bases from V and 0 from J; bases not matched to a gene: 0. The sample in question was peripheral blood, obtained on day 0 of AZD1222 vaccination. V is TRBV28 and J is TRBJ1-3, with 7 bases lining up with TRBD1. This sequence originates from an adult in good health. CDR3 residues: CASSWDSSGNTIYF. In nucleotides, the CDR3 is TGTGCCAGCAGTTGGGACAGCTCTGGAAACACCATATATTTT.